The sequence of this T cell receptor beta chain was determined in a study of blood T cells in healthy people across ages. A second PCR of 7 to 11 cycles used a sample-barcoded 5' primer and a J-beta primer mix. TCRdb ran MiXCR on the 5' RACE reads and lists one entry per CDR3 protein. Among 1.5 million to 2 million distinct CDR3 sequences listed, 28% were seen once. Germline CDR1 and CDR2: SEHNR and FQNEAQ (reference sequence). CDR3 size: 14 residues. V lost 3 bases and J lost 4, with 7 bases in between. The sequenced material came from blood. The sequence came from a woman aged 25 to 39 in good health. This sequence joins TRBV7-9 and TRBJ1-6; D perhaps matches TRBD1 (5 bases). In nucleotides, the CDR3 is TGTGCCAGCAGCTTCGACAGATATAATTCACCCCTCCACTTT. This codes for CASSFDRYNSPLHF.